This entry concerns a single T cell receptor beta chain. The specificity of this receptor is unknown. Nothing much larger sits one base from this clone, and base qualities are not available. TCRbeta CDR3 regions were amplified from genomic DNA using the immunoSEQ Assay, a bias-controlled multiplex PCR. The original pipeline was this. Within the assay, amplification of reference gene primers was used to estimate how many nucleated cells each sample contained. To quantify the absolute abundance of each unique TCRbeta CDR3 rearrangement, sequence reads were collapsed and filtered. For each sample, productive Simpson clonality was calculated as the square root of Simpson's diversity index across productive rearrangements. Sourced from immuneACCESS, this table was stored by TCRdb with only in-frame sequences that have V and J called. A share of the clones is absent; for the studies checked, an unresolved V gene accounts for under half, and the remainder has no known explanation. V and J calls and clone size are those listed in that table; D and trimming were worked out from the DNA. The sample table records 100,000 or so clones; 87% of these occur just once. 5% to 6.5% of the sample is in the top ten clones.

The CDR1 and CDR2 encoded by the germline V gene are MNHEY and SVGEGT. Between the V and J ends, shortened by 5 bases and 2 bases respectively, the junction contains 14 bases. The CDR3 contains 15 residues, cysteine and phenylalanine counted. CDR3 DNA is the only sequence kept; it has 45 bases, read in frame from the first base. In Seattle, one collaborating source enrolled patients while the infection was active and tracked those patients longitudinally over the course of disease. The collaborating institutions used their own protocols to collect whole blood in K2EDTA tubes. Collaborator samples were shipped for TCRbeta analysis as frozen whole blood, isolated PBMCs, or DNA extracted from either sample type. These data belong to a study of blood T cell repertoires in COVID-19 (dated by TCRdb to 2018 to 2020). Regarding the complete study: Collaborator samples came from the United States, Italy and Spain and covered acute and convalescent phases of COVID-19. Where HLA class I and class II types were available, the types were taken from metadata supplied by the sample provider, not from assay-based typing. The repertoires were released in a freely available public database meant as a resource for research on the immune response to SARS-CoV-2. Subjects who had been exposed to COVID-19, were actively infected with it, or had recovered from it provided the deeply sampled blood TCRbeta repertoires that made up the dataset. The prospective study material was composed of cDNA or gDNA derived from T cells, B-cell-depleted T cells, or PBMCs. Sample metadata almost always included a de-identified subject ID, COVID-19 status, age in years and sex. Samples were obtained from the ongoing ImmuneRACE study (first 160 participants) and from 1,254 subjects provided by 6 global collaborators.

The full study reports these points: Clinical and demographic metadata were provided uncurated, with the amount varying by source and participant.

The chain was built from TRBV6-2 or TRBV6-3 and TRBJ2-3; a weak D assignment points to TRBD2 (5 bases agree). The sample taken for sequencing was peripheral blood. This TCR was sampled from a woman in her forties or fifties with COVID-19, enrolled during active disease. The DNA sequence is given as TGTGCCAGCAGTCCCCGGGATTGGGACACAGATACGCAGTATTTT. Its amino acids are CASSPRDWDTDTQYF.